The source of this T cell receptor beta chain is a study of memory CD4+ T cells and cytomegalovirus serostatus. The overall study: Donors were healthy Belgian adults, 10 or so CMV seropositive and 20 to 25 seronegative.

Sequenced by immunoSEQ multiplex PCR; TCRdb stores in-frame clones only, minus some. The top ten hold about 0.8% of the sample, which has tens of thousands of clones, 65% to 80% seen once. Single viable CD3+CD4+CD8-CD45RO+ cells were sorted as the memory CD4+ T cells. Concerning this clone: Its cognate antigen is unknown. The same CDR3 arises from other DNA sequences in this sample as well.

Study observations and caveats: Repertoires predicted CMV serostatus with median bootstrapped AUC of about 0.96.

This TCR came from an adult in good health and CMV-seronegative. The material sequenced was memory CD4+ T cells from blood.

The CDR3 nucleotides read TGCGCCAGCAGCCAACGATCGACAGCCACTGAAGCTTTCTTT. Protein: CASSQRSTATEAFF. This chain uses TRBV4-1 with TRBJ1-1; D possibly corresponds to TRBD1 (5 bases). This CDR3 is built from 14 residues. Per germline, CDR1 MGHRA and CDR2 YSYEKL. V lost 2 bases to trimming and J lost 4 bases, with 11 bases between them.